The subject of this entry is one TCR beta chain. The data were obtained in a study of blood T cell repertoires in COVID-19. Study overall: From the United States, Italy and Spain came samples of acute and convalescent COVID-19. From T cells, B-cell-depleted T cells, or PBMCs came the material, which was cDNA or gDNA.

Participant-given clinical history determined each cohort assignment. The protocol was immunoSEQ multiplex PCR, while the TCRdb copy is restricted to in-frame clones and leaves out a portion. The sample gives some 300,000 clones, 89% of which show up once; around a tenth is in the top ten. Material for sequencing was PBMCs or T cells enriched from blood (not recorded which). The receptor comes from a middle-aged woman who had recovered from COVID-19.

The chain's CDR3 is CASRAGTGFSEQYF. CDR3 nucleotides: TGTGCCAGCAGAGCCGGGACAGGGTTCTCCGAGCAGTACTTC. The chain has TRBV2 and TRBJ2-7; TRBD1 agrees at 9 bases. V shed 6 bases and J 6 bases; nucleotides not matched to a gene: 9. The CDR3 runs 14 residues. Germline lookup yields CDR1 SNHLY and CDR2 FYNNEI.